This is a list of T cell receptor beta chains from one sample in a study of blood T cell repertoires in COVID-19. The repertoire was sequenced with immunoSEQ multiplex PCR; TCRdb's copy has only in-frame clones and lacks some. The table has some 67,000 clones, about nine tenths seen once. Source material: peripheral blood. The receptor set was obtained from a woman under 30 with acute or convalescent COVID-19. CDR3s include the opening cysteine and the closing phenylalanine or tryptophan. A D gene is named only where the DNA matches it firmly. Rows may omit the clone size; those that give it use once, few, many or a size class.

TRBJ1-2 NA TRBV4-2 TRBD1 TGTGCCAGCAGCCAGGCCCCGGGACAGGGGCTTTATGGCTACACCTTC CASSQAPGQGLYGYTF
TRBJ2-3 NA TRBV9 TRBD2 TGTGCCAGCAGCGTAGTGCCTAGCGGGGGGCAAAGCACAGATACGCAGTATTTT CASSVVPSGGQSTDTQYF
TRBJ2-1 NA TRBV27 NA TGTGCCAGCAGCCCTGTGGGCCCCTACAATGAGCAGTTCTTC CASSPVGPYNEQFF
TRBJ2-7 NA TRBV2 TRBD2 TGTGCCAGTCTGGGAGGGCGGAGCTCCTACGAGCAGTACTTC CASLGGRSSYEQYF
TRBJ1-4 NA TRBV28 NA TGTGCCAGCAGTCTCCTTCGGTTTAAGGGAGCGGAAAAACTGTTTTTT CASSLLRFKGAEKLFF
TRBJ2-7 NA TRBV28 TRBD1 TGTGCCAGCAGTTTACCCCGGACAGGGGTGGGCTACGAGCAGTACTTC CASSLPRTGVGYEQYF
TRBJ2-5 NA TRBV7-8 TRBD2 TGTGCCAGCAGCTTAGGGTGGGGAGCTCACAAATCCGGGACTAGCGGCCAAGAGACCCAGTACTTC CASSLGWGAHKSGTSGQETQYF
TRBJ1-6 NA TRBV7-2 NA TGTGCCAGCAGCTTAGATTTAAATTCACCCCTCCACTTT CASSLDLNSPLHF
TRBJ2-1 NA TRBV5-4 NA TGTGCCAGCAGCTTGGGACTTGGGAGAACCGATGAGCAGTTCTTC CASSLGLGRTDEQFF
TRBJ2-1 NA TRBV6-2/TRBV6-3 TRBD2 TGTGCCAGCAGTTACCTTAGCGGGAGTTACAATGAGCAGTTCTTC CASSYLSGSYNEQFF
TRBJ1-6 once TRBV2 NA TGTGCCAGCAGTGAAGAGACGGGTTCTAATTCACCCCTCCACTTT CASSEETGSNSPLHF
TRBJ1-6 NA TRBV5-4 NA TGTGCCAGCAGCTTGGGAACAGGGAAGGAATATAATTCACCCCTCCACTTT CASSLGTGKEYNSPLHF
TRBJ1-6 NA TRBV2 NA TGTGCCACCAGCCCGGCCTATAATTCACCCCTCCACTTT CATSPAYNSPLHF
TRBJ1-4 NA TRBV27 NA TGTGCCAGCAGTGTAAACAGGGAGAATGAAAAACTGTTTTTT CASSVNRENEKLFF
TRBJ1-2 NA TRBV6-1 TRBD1 TGTGCCAGCAGTGAGATACCGGGACAGGGAACCTACACCTTC CASSEIPGQGTYTF
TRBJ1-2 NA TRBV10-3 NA TGTGCCATCAGTGAGTCGGTGTCAGGGATCTATGGCTACACCTTC CAISESVSGIYGYTF
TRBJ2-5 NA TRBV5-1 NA TGCGCCAGCAGCTTGGCCTTTACTACGGGACACCTACAAGAGACCCAGTACTTC CASSLAFTTGHLQETQYF
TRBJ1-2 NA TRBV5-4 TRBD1 TGTGCCAGCAGCGGCAGACAGGGGGCGCGGTATGGCTACACCTTC CASSGRQGARYGYTF
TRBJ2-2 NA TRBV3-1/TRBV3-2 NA TGTGCCAGCAGCCGGACAGAGGCCGGGGAGCTGTTTTTT CASSRTEAGELFF
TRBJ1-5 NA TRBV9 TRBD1 TGTGCCAGCAGCGTCGGACAGGGTATCAATCAGCCCCAGCATTTT CASSVGQGINQPQHF
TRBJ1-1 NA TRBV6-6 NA TGTGCCAGCAGTTACCGCGACAGGAACACTGAAGCTTTCTTT CASSYRDRNTEAFF
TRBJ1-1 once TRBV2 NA TGTGCCAGCAGTCGCGCGAACACTGAAGCTTTCTTT CASSRANTEAFF